The 15 T cell receptor beta chains below all came from one sample that was sequenced in a study of shared clonotypes between healthy human individuals (dated by TCRdb to about 2020). The method behind the library was the immunoSEQ multiplex PCR assay. This is the immuneACCESS table as TCRdb keeps it, with only in-frame sequences that have V and J called. A part of the clones is gone; compared with another copy, unresolved V genes explain less than half, and the rest is unexplained. The sample yields over 2,000,000 clones; 93% were counted once. Approximately 1.6% of the sample rests with the top ten. For the CD8 naive samples, CD45RO-negative cells were positively selected for CCR7, yielding a CD45RA+CCR7+ population from which TemRA cells were excluded. Sequenced: naive CD8+ T cells from PBMCs. The cell subset or site label, as the study defines it: CD45RA+CCR7+. These receptors were obtained from a young man in good health. Some clones in this sample may be carry-over from other donors' samples.

The V call is TRBV5-4, the J call TRBJ2-7; D perhaps matches TRBD1 (6 bases). Germline V gives CDR1 SGHNT, CDR2 YYREEE (reference sequence). V dropped 4 bases and J dropped 6 bases, with 17 bases sitting between them. This CDR3 comprises 14 residues. CDR3 DNA sequence: TGTGCCAGCAGCCAAGTACCCGGACAGCCCGAGCAGTACTTC. It translates to CASSQVPGQPEQYF. Complete variable domain (other parts from reference TRBV5-4 and TRBJ2-7): ETGVTQSPTHLIKTRGQQVTLRCSSQSGHNTVSWYQQALGQGPQFIFQYYREEENGRGNFPPRFSGLQFPNYSSELNVNALELDDSALYLCASSQVPGQPEQYFGPGTRLTVT.

The chain has TRBV11-2 and TRBJ2-2; 9 bases are a match to TRBD2. This CDR3 spans 17 amino acids. Germline V lookup: CDR1 SGHAT, CDR2 FQNNGV. The V and J ends lost 3 bases and 8 bases, in that order; junction bases with no gene match: 13. Here the CDR3 reads CASSFGPGASGNGELFF. Here the CDR3 DNA reads TGTGCCAGCAGCTTCGGCCCCGGGGCTAGCGGGAATGGGGAGCTGTTTTTT.

This clone was recorded once. The chain joins TRBV28 to TRBJ2-2; D possibly corresponds to TRBD1 (6 bases). This CDR3 is 16 amino acids long. Germline V gene sequence: CDR1 MDHEN, CDR2 SYDVKM. Trimming stripped 1 base from V and 4 bases from J, with 13 bases between. CDR3 residues: CASSLYTGYGTGELFF. Written as DNA, the CDR3 is TGTGCCAGCAGTTTATACACAGGGTACGGCACCGGGGAGCTGTTTTTT.

V gene TRBV5-1 combines with J gene TRBJ2-3; perhaps TRBD2 as D (6 bases). Germline V lookup: CDR1 SGHRS, CDR2 YFSETQ. CDR3 length: 16 amino acids. V was clipped by 3 bases and J by 6 bases, with 20 bases between them. CDR3 loop: CASSWGVDPVGDTQYF. The CDR3 DNA reads TGCGCCAGCAGCTGGGGGGTAGACCCGGTAGGGGATACGCAGTATTTT.

This clone appeared a single time. The rearrangement uses TRBV25-1 and TRBJ1-5; TRBD1 might be the D (5 bases). This CDR3 has 11 residues. Germline V gene sequence: CDR1 MGHDK, CDR2 SYGVNS. V dropped 3 bases and J dropped 11 bases, with 8 bases sitting between them. The CDR3 spells CASSDGGAQHF. The CDR3 DNA reads TGTGCCAGCAGTGACGGGGGGGCCCAGCATTTT.

The chain employs TRBV11-2 and TRBJ2-7; weak D call: TRBD1 (6 bases). V dropped 5 bases and J dropped 1 base, with 12 bases sitting between them. Germline values: CDR1 SGHAT, CDR2 FQNNGV. The CDR3 extends over 14 amino acids. CDR3 in DNA: TGTGCCAGCAGCGACGAGGGGGAATCCTACGAGCAGTACTTC. Protein: CASSDEGESYEQYF.

V and J are TRBV11-2 and TRBJ2-7; D is ambiguous. V was pared by 5 bases and J by 0 bases, with 11 bases between. Germline V CDR1 and CDR2: SGHAT, FQNNGV. The CDR3 is 14 amino acids. CDR3 nucleotides: TGTGCCAGCAGCGGGTCAGAGAGCTCCTACGAGCAGTACTTC. It encodes CASSGSESSYEQYF.

Written as DNA, the CDR3 is TGCGCCAGCAGCCAAGATTGGGGATGGGGGCAGCTGAACACTGAAGCTTTCTTT. Translating gives CASSQDWGWGQLNTEAFF. The V and J genes are TRBV4-1 and TRBJ1-1; weak D call: TRBD1 (6 bases). Trimming cost V 0 bases and J 0 bases, with 17 bases left between them. Germline-derived CDR1 and CDR2 are MGHRA and YSYEKL. The CDR3 has 18 residues.

This clone appeared a single time. The V and J genes are TRBV13 and TRBJ2-2; D is possibly TRBD1 or TRBD2 (6 bases each). The V gene lost 4 bases and the J gene lost 9 bases, with 9 bases spanning the gap. The CDR3 sequence is 12 residues long. CDR1 is PRHDT and CDR2 is FYEKMQ in the germline V gene (reference sequence). The CDR3 nucleotides read TGTGCCAGCAGCTCGGGGGCCCGGGAGCTGTTTTTT. Amino acids: CASSSGARELFF.

The chain links TRBV19 to TRBJ1-2; D is unresolved. Germline values: CDR1 LNHDA, CDR2 SQIVND (reference sequence). Deletions cut 0 bases from V and 4 bases from J, with 9 bases between. This CDR3 is 14 amino acids long. The chain's CDR3 is CASSIDEASYGYTF. For the CDR3, the DNA is TGTGCCAGTAGTATAGATGAGGCCAGCTATGGCTACACCTTC.

For the CDR3, the DNA is TGTGCCAGTAGTATTACTAGCCTCACCGGGGAGCTGTTTTTT. Translation: CASSITSLTGELFF. This chain joins TRBV19 and TRBJ2-2; a possible D gene is TRBD2 (6 bases). V was clipped by 3 bases and J by 4 bases, with 9 bases between them. The CDR3 consists of 14 residues. Looked up from germline, CDR1 is LNHDA and CDR2 is SQIVND (reference sequence).

V gene TRBV15 combines with J gene TRBJ2-7; 7 bases match TRBD1. Trimming removed 3 bases from V and 2 bases from J; junction bases left unmatched: 7. This CDR3 comprises 15 residues. Germline-derived CDR1 and CDR2 are LNHNV and YYDKDF (reference sequence). The CDR3 DNA reads TGTGCCACCAGCAGTACCGGGACAGCGCCCTACGAGCAGTACTTC. Amino acids: CATSSTGTAPYEQYF.

The chain is built from TRBV28 and TRBJ2-7, with a weak D call TRBD2 (6 bases). CDR1 and CDR2 (germline): MDHEN, SYDVKM. Trimming left V 6 bases short and J 2 bases short, with 17 bases between. This CDR3 has 15 residues. The DNA of the CDR3 is TGTGCCAGCAGGTTCCGGGACTGGCTCACCTACGAGCAGTACTTC. It encodes CASRFRDWLTYEQYF.

The chain employs TRBV29-1 and TRBJ2-2; D gene ambiguous. CDR3 size: 13 residues. The V gene's germline CDR1 is SQVTM and CDR2 ANQGSEA. Trimming cost V 0 bases and J 8 bases, with 10 bases left between them. CDR3 nucleotide sequence: TGCAGCGTTGAAGAAGGCGGTACGGGGGAGCTGTTTTTT. Residues: CSVEEGGTGELFF.

V gene TRBV9 combines with J gene TRBJ1-2; no definite D call. Trimming took 5 bases from V and 5 from J, leaving 19 bases between them. The CDR3 contains 15 residues. CDR1 and CDR2 from the germline V gene are SGDLS and YYNGEE. The DNA of the CDR3 is TGTGCCAGCAGTGACAACCGGGGTGGAAGTTATGGCTACACCTTC. This gives the protein CASSDNRGGSYGYTF.